Listed below are T cell receptor beta chains from one sample, sequenced in a study of T-cell reconstitution after alpha-beta-depleted transplantation in children. MiXCR was run by TCRdb on the PCR reads, yielding one entry per CDR3 protein. Found here are over 150,000 distinct CDR3 sequences, roughly 11% of them singletons; the top ten hold about 13%. Sequenced material: PBMCs, taken before TCRalphabeta/CD19-depleted stem cell transplant. The receptors were sampled from a boy between 2 and 10 years old with acute myeloid leukemia, due to receive a stem cell transplant. The CDR3 runs from the conserved cysteine through the conserved F or W. The D gene is left open where the match is weak. Only some rows state a clone size, as once, few, many or a class for expanded clones.

>many|-|TRBV5-1
CASSLDSGTSTDTQYF
>many|TRBD1|TRBV4-1
CASSLTGKDTEAFF
>many|TRBD1|TRBV5-6
CASSATGGRLLGYTF
>many|-|TRBV14
CASSLNMGDGYTF
>many|TRBD1|TRBV28
CASSDPGQGRYEQYF
>many|TRBD2|TRBV7-9
CASRGVETQYF
>many|TRBD2|TRBV20-1
CSAIPLAGQETQYF
>many|-|TRBV20-1
CSATGSDEKLFF
>many|-|TRBV27
CASRKGRNYEQYF
>many|-|TRBV7-3
CASSRSANTGELFF
>many|TRBD2|TRBV12-3/TRBV12-4
CASSFGGGQVEQFF
>many|TRBD1|TRBV12-3/TRBV12-4
CAIRQGNTGELFF
>-|-|TRBV5-1
CASSLDKPNTGELFF
>many|TRBD1|TRBV20-1
CSADRSTGVGEKLFF
>-|-|TRBV12-3/TRBV12-4
CASSFSWTRGYTF
>many|TRBD2|TRBV2
CASSEFRLADTDTQYF
>many|-|TRBV5-1
CASSLGQFQETQYF
>many|-|TRBV5-1
CASTETENTEAFF
>many|-|TRBV7-2
CASSLDGAVPLHF
>many|-|TRBV7-8
CASSYRDTDTQYF
>many|-|TRBV5-1
CASSLASGIETQYF
>many|-|TRBV5-1
CASSSSAAAEQFF
>many|TRBD2|TRBV5-1
CASSRGLAGHYYEQYF
>many|TRBD2|TRBV29-1
CSVEASGRAIDTQYF
>many|-|TRBV7-2
CASSFYRRQETQYF
>many|-|TRBV10-1
CASSEGRDLEKLFF
>many|TRBD2|TRBV20-1
CSARNLAGGITDTQYF
>many|-|TRBV11-2
CASSLVRVAYNEQFF
>many|-|TRBV6-1
CASSVTEGQNTGELFF
>many|-|TRBV20-1
CSARGSVWEKLFF
>many|-|TRBV20-1
CSAANEMQRRGYTF
>many|TRBD1|TRBV25-1
CASSESGGGDEAFF
>many|-|TRBV20-1
CSARDLSRFGREQFF
>many|-|TRBV6-2/TRBV6-3
CASSRYNTGELFF
>many|TRBD1|TRBV5-1
CASSRDRDSGANVLTF
>many|-|TRBV7-8
CASSKTASGNTIYF
>many|TRBD1|TRBV2
CASSRQGADTQYF
>many|TRBD1|TRBV20-1
CSAMAGGNNSPLHF
>many|TRBD2|TRBV28
CASSLWTSGSYNEQFF
>many|TRBD2|TRBV20-1
CSAKEGTSFNEQFF
>many|-|TRBV5-1
CASSPEVGLYEQYF
>many|TRBD1|TRBV2
CASSVPTGPQDEQYF
>many|TRBD2|TRBV27
CASSLLGLLSTDTQYF
>many|TRBD1|TRBV12-3/TRBV12-4
CASSSGTVNSYTF
>many|-|TRBV6-5
CASSYSIEPNNSPLHF
>many|-|TRBV2
CASSDRGHTTNEKLFF